The 9 T cell receptor beta chains below all came from one sample that was sequenced in a study of Graves' ophthalmopathy and Graves' hyperthyroidism. Amplification of TCR beta CDR3 regions used RNA transcripts. RT-PCR was first run with HTBI primers, then multiplex PCR in a second round. Each CDR3 protein gets one entry after TCRdb re-called the multiplex PCR reads with MiXCR. The table includes 740,000 or so distinct CDR3 sequences, around 40% detected once. Sequencing input: peripheral blood. The receptors come from an adult man with Graves' ophthalmopathy.

This clonotype was seen a handful of times. The V gene is TRBV25-1, the J gene TRBJ1-6; 7 nucleotides agree with TRBD1. J lost 5 bases, V lost 5 bases, and 9 bases had no gene match. This CDR3 has 16 amino acids. Per germline, CDR1 MGHDK and CDR2 SYGVNS. CDR3 nucleotide sequence: TGTGCCAGCAGTCCAAGATTCGGACAGGATAATTCACCCCTCCACTTT. This gives the protein CASSPRFGQDNSPLHF.

Turning to this clonotype: At one end, the junction sequence differs from germline, possibly due to a read error. The chain carries TRBV7-9 and TRBJ1-6; 11 nucleotides line up with TRBD1. Germline-derived CDR1 and CDR2 are SEHNR and FQNEAQ (reference sequence). This CDR3 is built from 16 residues. The CDR3 is CASSHDQDRGPSPLHF. For the CDR3, the DNA is TGCGCCAGCAGCCATGACCAGGACAGGGGGCCTTCACCCCTCCACTTT.

The chain has TRBV9 and TRBJ1-2; no clear D gene. Germline assignment: CDR1 SGDLS and CDR2 YYNGEE. This CDR3 has 13 amino acids. The V end lost 4 bases, the J end lost 8 bases, and 15 bases lay between the germline ends. CDR3 residues: CASSSNLWPGYTF. CDR3 DNA sequence: TGTGCCAGCAGCTCTAATTTGTGGCCCGGCTACACCTTC.

This clonotype was observed at least ten times. The CDR3 bases are TGTGCCAGCAGCCCCCCGAGGACAGGAGGCACTGAAGCTTTCTTT. It specifies CASSPPRTGGTEAFF. The chain has TRBV7-8 and TRBJ1-1; 7 bases align to TRBD1. Germline CDR1 reads SGHVS; CDR2 reads FQNEAQ. The CDR3 has 15 residues. Trimming cost V 5 bases and J 4 bases; bases outside gene matches: 10.

The CDR3 protein is CASSRDTLNYGYTF. In DNA form, the CDR3 reads TGTGCCAGCAGTCGGGACACCCTTAACTATGGCTACACCTTC. The V and J genes are TRBV2 and TRBJ1-2, with a possible D match to TRBD1 (6 bases). V lost 5 bases, J lost 1 base, and 11 bases lay in between. The germline gives CDR1 SNHLY, CDR2 FYNNEI. The CDR3 runs to 14 residues.

The rearrangement uses TRBV5-4 and TRBJ1-3; possibly TRBD1 for D (5 bases). Germline CDR1 is SGHNT and CDR2 is YYREEE (reference sequence). The CDR3 runs to 14 residues. The V end lost 0 bases, the J end lost 6 bases, and 10 bases lay between the germline ends. The CDR3 nucleotides read TGTGCCAGCAGCTTGGGCGGGACTGAAAACACCATATATTTT. Translating it yields CASSLGGTENTIYF.

V usage is TRBV20-1 and J usage is TRBJ2-7, with D possibly being TRBD2 (6 bases). The CDR3 extends over 13 amino acids. V lost 3 bases and J lost 4, with 13 bases in between. The V gene's germline CDR1 is DFQATT and CDR2 SNEGSKA (reference sequence). CDR3 coding DNA: TGCAGTGCTAGTGAGGGACTGAGATACGAGCAGTACTTC. Translation: CSASEGLRYEQYF.

The J gene is TRBJ1-1, the V gene TRBV19, with 9 nucleotides matching TRBD1. V was pared by 4 bases and J by 7 bases, with 4 bases of the junction left unmatched. The CDR3 has 13 amino acids. From germline, CDR1 is LNHDA and CDR2 SQIVND (reference sequence). CDR3 bases: TGTGCCAGTAGTAGGGGACAGGGCGATGAAGCTTTCTTT. It encodes CASSRGQGDEAFF.

The CDR3: CASSLAALWDEKLFF. The CDR3 coding sequence is TGTGCCAGCAGCTTAGCGGCCCTATGGGATGAAAAACTGTTTTTT. The chain couples TRBV7-2 to TRBJ1-4; D not resolved. V lost 0 bases to trimming and J lost 6 bases, with 11 bases between them. CDR3 length: 15 residues. The germline V gene has CDR1 SGHTA and CDR2 FQGNSA. Filled out from reference TRBV7-2 and TRBJ1-4, the complete variable domain reads GAGVSQSPSNKVTEKGKDVELRCDPISGHTALYWYRQSLGQGLEFLIYFQGNSAPDKSGLPSDRFSAERTGGSVSTLTIQRTQQEDSAVYLCASSLAALWDEKLFFGSGTQLSVL.